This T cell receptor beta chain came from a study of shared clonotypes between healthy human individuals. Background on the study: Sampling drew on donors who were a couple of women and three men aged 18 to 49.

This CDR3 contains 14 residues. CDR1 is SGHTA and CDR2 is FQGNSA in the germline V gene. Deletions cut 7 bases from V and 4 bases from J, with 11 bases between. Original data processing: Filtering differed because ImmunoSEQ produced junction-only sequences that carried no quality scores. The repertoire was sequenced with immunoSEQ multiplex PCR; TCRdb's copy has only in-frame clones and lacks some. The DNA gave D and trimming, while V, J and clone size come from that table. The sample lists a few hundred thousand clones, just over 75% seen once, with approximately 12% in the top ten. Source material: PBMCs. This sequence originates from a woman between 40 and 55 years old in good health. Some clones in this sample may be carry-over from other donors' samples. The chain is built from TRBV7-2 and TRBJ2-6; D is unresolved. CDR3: CASKKPYGANVLTF. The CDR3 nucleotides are TGTGCCAGCAAAAAACCGTACGGGGCCAACGTCCTGACTTTC.